Below are 24 T cell receptor beta chains sequenced from a single sample in a study of shared clonotypes between healthy human individuals. Only in-frame clones appear in the TCRdb table, and some are missing; sequencing was by immunoSEQ multiplex PCR. This sample carries about 1.5 million clones, around 97% of them seen once, and the ten largest clones take approximately 1%. The sequencing input was naive CD4+ T cells sorted from blood. The subset is: CD45RA+ positively selected. These receptors were taken from a man aged 25-45 years in good health.

The gene calls are TRBV7-2 and TRBJ1-2; no definite D call. Looked up from germline, CDR1 is SGHTA and CDR2 is FQGNSA. The CDR3 has 12 amino acids. Trimming stripped 1 base from V and 8 bases from J, with 8 bases between. This chain's CDR3 is CASSLVWAGYTF. In DNA form, the CDR3 reads TGTGCCAGCAGCTTAGTTTGGGCCGGCTACACCTTC.

In the case of this clone: This same CDR3 is encoded by further DNA sequences in the sample. The chain has TRBV18 and TRBJ1-3; D is unresolved. This CDR3 has 14 amino acids. Trimming took 1 base from V and 4 from J, leaving 8 bases between them. CDR1 KGHSH and CDR2 LQKENI come from the germline V gene. CDR3 protein: CASSPQGSGNTIYF. DNA for the CDR3: TGTGCCAGCTCACCACAGGGTTCGGGAAACACCATATATTTT.

Remarks on this clone: The same CDR3 can be traced to other DNA sequences in this sample. The chain links TRBV5-1 to TRBJ1-1; D is ambiguous. CDR1 SGHRS and CDR2 YFSETQ come from the germline V gene. Between the trimmed V and J ends, which lost 0 bases and 5 bases, there was a span of 8 bases. This CDR3 contains 13 residues. CDR3 in amino acids: CASSLEGGTEAFF. Here the CDR3 DNA reads TGCGCCAGCAGCTTGGAGGGTGGAACTGAAGCTTTCTTT.

CDR3 DNA sequence: TGTGCTAGTGGTCACCAGACAGCTCCCTACGAGCAGTACTTC. This encodes CASGHQTAPYEQYF. The chain recombines TRBV12-5 with TRBJ2-7, with D tentatively TRBD1 (5 bases). Germline V CDR1 and CDR2: LGHNT, FRNRAP. V lost 5 bases to trimming and J lost 2 bases, with 13 bases between them. The CDR3 is made up of 14 amino acids.

The rearrangement uses TRBV5-6 and TRBJ2-6; 8 bases fit TRBD1. Germline trimming cut 3 bases from V and 2 bases from J; bases unmatched to any gene: 10. The germline CDR1 and CDR2 sequences are SGHDT and YYEEEE. There are 18 residues in the CDR3. DNA for the CDR3: TGTGCCAGCAGCTCTACAGGGGGAGGTGGCACTGGGGCCAACGTCCTGACTTTC. Protein sequence: CASSSTGGGGTGANVLTF.

On this clone: At the DNA level, this CDR3 is encoded by other sequences in the same sample as well. The chain carries TRBV18 and TRBJ2-5, with TRBD2 as a possible D gene (6 bases). The CDR3 is made up of 13 amino acids. Germline lookup yields CDR1 KGHSH and CDR2 LQKENI. Trimming shortened V by 3 bases and J by 1 base, and 6 bases separated the two germline ends. As DNA, the CDR3 is TGTGCCAGCTCACCGGGACTCCAAGAGACCCAGTACTTC. It codes for CASSPGLQETQYF.

This rearrangement joins TRBV7-6 to TRBJ2-7; no reliable D call. Trimming shortened V by 5 bases and J by 2 bases, and 7 bases separated the two germline ends. CDR1 SGHVS and CDR2 FNYEAQ come from the germline V gene. The CDR3 covers 12 residues. CDR3 bases: TGTGCCAGCAGCCAAACGACCTACGAGCAGTACTTC. Residues: CASSQTTYEQYF.

The chain couples TRBV18 to TRBJ2-2; 10 bases fit TRBD1. Trimming took 5 bases from V and 0 from J; bases not matched to a gene: 9. CDR3 size: 18 residues. Germline V gene lookup returns CDR1 KGHSH and CDR2 LQKENI. As DNA, the CDR3 is TGTGCCAGCTCAGCAACCGGGACAGGGGCGTCGAACACCGGGGAGCTGTTTTTT. It encodes CASSATGTGASNTGELFF. The whole variable domain, filled in from reference TRBV18 and TRBJ2-2, reads NAGVMQNPRHLVRRRGQEARLRCSPMKGHSHVYWYRQLPEEGLKFMVYLQKENIIDESGMPKERFSAEFPKEGPSILRIQQVVRGDSAAYFCASSATGTGASNTGELFFGEGSRLTVL.

To note about this clone: The same CDR3 is also encoded by other DNA sequences in this sample. The rearrangement uses TRBV2 and TRBJ2-7, with no clear D. V lost 4 bases and J lost 4, with 2 bases in between. This CDR3 spans 10 amino acids. Germline V lookup: CDR1 SNHLY, CDR2 FYNNEI. The CDR3 coding sequence is TGTGCCAGCAGTGCATACGAGCAGTACTTC. Protein product: CASSAYEQYF.

This chain links TRBV27 with TRBJ2-3; possible D gene TRBD1, 6 bases. This CDR3 is 15 amino acids long. Per germline, CDR1 MNHEY and CDR2 SMNVEV (reference sequence). The ends were cut back, 3 bases at V and 2 bases at J, with 12 bases in the middle. The CDR3 loop is CASSFQQGYTDTQYF. CDR3 DNA sequence: TGTGCCAGCAGTTTCCAACAGGGCTACACAGATACGCAGTATTTT.

The rearrangement uses TRBV15 and TRBJ1-2, with 8 nucleotides matching TRBD1. The CDR3 is made up of 16 amino acids. After removal of 1 base from V and 0 bases from J, the junction contained 4 bases not matched to a gene. Germline-derived CDR1 and CDR2 are LNHNV and YYDKDF (reference sequence). For the CDR3, the DNA is TGTGCCACCAGCAGAGCAGGGGGCCCTACTAACTATGGCTACACCTTC. Its translation: CATSRAGGPTNYGYTF.

The rearrangement links TRBV14 to TRBJ2-5, with D uncertain. The CDR3 is 15 amino acids. The germline V gene has CDR1 SGHDN and CDR2 FVKESK. V was pared by 0 bases and J by 6 bases, with 14 bases between. The DNA for the CDR3 is TGTGCCAGCAGCCAAGATCGGGCTTCCAGGAAGACCCAGTACTTC. Its protein is CASSQDRASRKTQYF. Supplemented by reference TRBV14 and TRBJ2-5, the full variable domain reads EAGVTQFPSHSVIEKGQTVTLRCDPISGHDNLYWYRRVMGKEIKFLLHFVKESKQDESGMPNNRFLAERTGGTYSTLKVQPAELEDSGVYFCASSQDRASRKTQYFGPGTRLLVL.

The V call is TRBV7-8, the J call TRBJ2-1; a possible D gene is TRBD1 (8 bases). Deletions cut 5 bases from V and 8 bases from J, with 28 bases between. The CDR3 runs to 18 residues. Looked up from germline, CDR1 is SGHVS and CDR2 is FQNEAQ. The CDR3 region has the DNA TGTGCCAGCAGCCCAGGGGGGGCAGGGGGCCAGTTGGGCGATGAGCAGTTCTTC. Protein sequence: CASSPGGAGGQLGDEQFF.

The CDR3 is CASSIAGIANTGELFF. As DNA, the CDR3 is TGTGCCAGTAGTATAGCGGGAATCGCGAACACCGGGGAGCTGTTTTTT. V usage is TRBV19 and J usage is TRBJ2-2; weak D call: TRBD2 (5 bases). Trimming left V 1 base short and J 0 bases short, with 9 bases between. CDR1 and CDR2 from the germline V gene are LNHDA and SQIVND (reference sequence). This CDR3 region has 16 residues.

Comment on this clone: Other DNA sequences of this sample code for an identical CDR3. This chain links TRBV2 with TRBJ2-7; D is tentatively TRBD1 or TRBD2 (5 bases each). The CDR3 is made up of 12 amino acids. Per the germline V gene, CDR1 is SNHLY and CDR2 is FYNNEI. V was cut by 9 bases and J by 4 bases, with 13 bases left in between. The CDR3 here is CASRDRGYEQYF. The CDR3 DNA reads as TGTGCCAGTAGAGACAGAGGGTACGAGCAGTACTTC.

This clone was recorded only once. The rearrangement uses TRBV5-1 and TRBJ2-7, with D possibly TRBD1 on 6 matching bases. The CDR3 is 13 amino acids. CDR1 is SGHRS, CDR2 YFSETQ, per germline. V was clipped by 2 bases and J by 5 bases, with 11 bases between them. The CDR3 nucleotides read TGCGCCAGCAGCTTTTACAGGGCCAACGAGCAGTACTTC. Translated: CASSFYRANEQYF.

The chain carries TRBV18 and TRBJ2-3; no clear D. This CDR3 spans 13 amino acids. Germline loops: CDR1 KGHSH, CDR2 LQKENI. V was clipped by 4 bases and J by 3 bases, with 8 bases between them. As DNA, the CDR3 is TGTGCCAGCTCACTCGGGTGGACAGATACGCAGTATTTT. This encodes CASSLGWTDTQYF.

The chain links TRBV10-1 to TRBJ1-1; D ambiguous. The CDR3 spans 13 residues. The V end was cut by 4 bases, the J end by 1 base, with 7 bases between. Germline V gene lookup returns CDR1 WNHNN and CDR2 SYGVQD (reference sequence). CDR3 nucleotide sequence: TGCGCCAGCAGTGCCAGATCGAACACTGAAGCTTTCTTT. This encodes CASSARSNTEAFF.

The chain carries TRBV6-6 and TRBJ2-1; 8 nucleotides match TRBD1. V was pared by 6 bases and J by 10 bases, with 8 bases of the junction left unmatched. Germline V gene sequence: CDR1 MNHNY, CDR2 SVGAGI (reference sequence). CDR3 size: 13 residues. As DNA, the CDR3 is TGTGCCAGCAGGCACGGGGACAGGAAGGAGCAGTTCTTC. It encodes CASRHGDRKEQFF.

V is TRBV5-1 and J is TRBJ2-2; tentative D call: TRBD2 (6 bases). The germline gives CDR1 SGHRS, CDR2 YFSETQ. The CDR3 extends over 16 amino acids. Trimming shortened V by 3 bases and J by 2 bases, and 14 bases separated the two germline ends. The CDR3 loop is CASSSTGTQNTGELFF. DNA for the CDR3: TGCGCCAGCAGCTCTACCGGGACTCAAAACACCGGGGAGCTGTTTTTT.

This chain uses TRBV7-9 with TRBJ1-2, with a possible D match to TRBD1 (5 bases). The V end was cut by 0 bases, the J end by 7 bases, with 9 bases between. CDR3 length: 13 residues. The germline CDR1 and CDR2 sequences are SEHNR and FQNEAQ (reference sequence). The DNA for the CDR3 is TGTGCCAGCAGCTTAGCGCTGGGGACTGGCTACACCTTC. Its protein product is CASSLALGTGYTF.

The chain links TRBV11-3 to TRBJ1-1; 9 positions agree with TRBD1. Losses at the gene ends were 3 bases for V and 3 bases for J; bases not matched to a gene: 8. Germline V gene lookup returns CDR1 SGHNT and CDR2 YENEEA. The CDR3 length is 16 residues. The CDR3 reads CASSLGTGTRDTEAFF. The CDR3 bases are TGTGCCAGCAGCTTGGGGACAGGGACACGAGACACTGAAGCTTTCTTT.

The chain employs TRBV7-2 and TRBJ2-5; 8 bases map to TRBD2. CDR3 length: 14 amino acids. V was clipped by 2 bases and J by 9 bases; unmatched bases: 8. Germline-derived CDR1 and CDR2 are SGHTA and FQGNSA. The CDR3 DNA follows: TGTGCCAGCAGCTTACCCCGGGGGGGCGCGGCCCAGTACTTC. Its translation is CASSLPRGGAAQYF.

The chain uses TRBV6-5 and TRBJ1-5; possibly TRBD1 for D (5 bases). V lost 4 bases and J 4 bases, leaving 17 bases between the germline ends. The CDR3 is 16 residues long. Germline values: CDR1 MNHEY, CDR2 SVGAGI. The CDR3 is CASSSLAGTSNQPQHF. The CDR3 coding sequence is TGTGCCAGCAGTTCCCTCGCAGGGACTTCTAATCAGCCCCAGCATTTT.